The source of this T cell receptor (beta chain) is a study of blood T cell repertoires in COVID-19. The table came from immunoSEQ multiplex PCR; TCRdb's copy has only in-frame clones and leaves some out. The table has roughly 400,000 clones, 90% seen once; the top ten hold under 0.7%. Between the trimmed V and J ends, which lost 4 bases and 1 base, there was a span of 11 bases. The CDR3 spans 14 residues. Germline V lookup: CDR1 MGHRA, CDR2 YSYEKL. Sequencing used PBMCs or T cells enriched from blood (not recorded which). The V gene is TRBV4-1, the J gene TRBJ2-7; tentative D call: TRBD1 (6 bases). The sequence came from a man younger than 35 who had recovered from COVID-19. The CDR3 DNA reads as TGCGCCAGCAGCCGGAATCAGGGGTCCTACGAGCAGTACTTC. Amino acids: CASSRNQGSYEQYF.